A single sample gave rise to the 9 T cell receptor beta chains below, sequenced in a study of cytomegalovirus exposure and HLA in healthy donors. PCR was performed using 60 Vbeta and 13 Jbeta primers. TCRdb's table, derived via immunoSEQ multiplex PCR, lists solely in-frame clones and lacks some. The sample has 150,000 to 200,000 clones, around 68% seen once. The sequencing input was PBMCs. These receptors were obtained from a man aged 30 to 45 in good health and CMV-seropositive.

This clone came up a few times. The chain combines TRBV27 with TRBJ2-3, with 9 nucleotides matching TRBD2. The CDR3 runs 15 residues. The J segment lost 2 bases and the V segment lost 7 bases, leaving 7 bases of the junction unmatched. Per germline, CDR1 MNHEY and CDR2 SMNVEV (reference sequence). CDR3 nucleotide sequence: TGTGCCAGCACCGGACTAGCGAGTTACACAGATACGCAGTATTTT. Amino acid sequence: CASTGLASYTDTQYF.

V gene TRBV28 combines with J gene TRBJ2-7; unclear D gene. Germline values: CDR1 MDHEN, CDR2 SYDVKM. The CDR3 totals 12 residues. The V gene lost 7 bases and the J gene lost 2 bases, with 9 bases spanning the gap. CDR3 DNA: TGTGCCAGCAATTCTGTTACCTACGAGCAGTACTTC. It yields the protein CASNSVTYEQYF. The variable domain in full, completed from reference TRBV28 and TRBJ2-7, reads DVKVTQSSRYLVKRTGEKVFLECVQDMDHENMFWYRQDPGLGLRLIYFSYDVKMKEKGDIPEGYSVSREKKERFSLILESASTNQTSMYLCASNSVTYEQYFGPGTRLTVT.

The chain links TRBV27 to TRBJ2-7, with 9 bases matching TRBD2. CDR1 and CDR2 (germline): MNHEY, SMNVEV (reference sequence). V trimming: 6 bases; J trimming: 0 bases; junction bases outside the gene matches: 6. CDR3 size: 15 residues. The CDR3 DNA sequence: TGTGCCAGCAGCGCGGGGGGGGCGAGCTCCTACGAGCAGTACTTC. Protein product: CASSAGGASSYEQYF.

The chain has TRBV7-2 and TRBJ2-7; D is perhaps TRBD1 (5 bases). This CDR3 is built from 16 residues. The V end lost 5 bases, the J end lost 3 bases, and 20 bases lay between the germline ends. The V gene's germline CDR1 is SGHTA and CDR2 FQGNSA. The CDR3 spells CASSPRQITTHYEQYF. The DNA for the CDR3 is TGTGCCAGCAGCCCCCGACAGATCACTACCCACTACGAGCAGTACTTC.

The chain recombines TRBV6-5 with TRBJ1-5, with 9 bases matching TRBD1. With V trimmed by 0 bases and J by 5 bases, 2 bases remained unmatched. This CDR3 spans 15 amino acids. From germline, CDR1 is MNHEY and CDR2 SVGAGI. In DNA form, the CDR3 reads TGTGCCAGCAGTTACTCGTGGGACAGGGATCAGCCCCAGCATTTT. Translated, it gives CASSYSWDRDQPQHF.

This rearrangement joins TRBV7-2 to TRBJ2-3; the match to TRBD2 covers 7 bases. The CDR3 covers 14 residues. V lost 1 base and J lost 3; bases outside the gene matches: 1. Per the germline V gene, CDR1 is SGHTA and CDR2 is FQGNSA. The CDR3 reads CASSLGTRTDTQYF. In DNA form, the CDR3 reads TGTGCCAGCAGCTTAGGGACTAGAACAGATACGCAGTATTTT.

The V gene is TRBV6-5, the J gene TRBJ2-7; no reliable D call. V was pared by 0 bases and J by 2 bases, with 5 bases between. The CDR3 length is 13 residues. Germline values: CDR1 MNHEY, CDR2 SVGAGI. This chain's CDR3 is CASSYSQTYEQYF. CDR3 coding DNA: TGTGCCAGCAGTTACTCACAGACCTACGAGCAGTACTTC.

CDR3 residues: CASTGIRQGVDEQYF. The CDR3 nucleotides are TGCGCCAGCACCGGAATTAGGCAGGGTGTAGACGAGCAGTACTTC. V and J are TRBV5-1 and TRBJ2-7, with D maybe TRBD1 (5 bases). The CDR3 has 15 amino acids. V gave up 6 bases and J gave up 5 bases, with 21 bases separating them. Germline V CDR1 and CDR2: SGHRS, YFSETQ.

V usage is TRBV9 and J usage is TRBJ2-7; 7 bases map to TRBD1. The CDR3 length is 16 residues. With 0 bases clipped from V and 0 bases from J, the junction kept 6 bases outside the gene matches. Germline CDR1 is SGDLS and CDR2 is YYNGEE. The CDR3 region has the DNA TGTGCCAGCAGCGTAGAGGGGTCAGGGGGCTCCTACGAGCAGTACTTC. Its translation: CASSVEGSGGSYEQYF.